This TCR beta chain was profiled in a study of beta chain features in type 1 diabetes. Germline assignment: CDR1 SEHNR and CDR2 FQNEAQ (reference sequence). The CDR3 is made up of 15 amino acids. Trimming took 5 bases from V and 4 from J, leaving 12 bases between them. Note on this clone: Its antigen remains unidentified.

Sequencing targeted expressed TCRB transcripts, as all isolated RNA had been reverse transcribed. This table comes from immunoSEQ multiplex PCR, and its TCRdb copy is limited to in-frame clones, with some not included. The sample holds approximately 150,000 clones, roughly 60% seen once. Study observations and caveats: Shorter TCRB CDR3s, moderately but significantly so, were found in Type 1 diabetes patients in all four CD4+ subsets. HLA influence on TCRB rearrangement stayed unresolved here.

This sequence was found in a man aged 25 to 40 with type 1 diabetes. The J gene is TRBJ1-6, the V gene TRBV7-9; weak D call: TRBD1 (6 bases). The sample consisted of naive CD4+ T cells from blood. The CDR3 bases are TGTGCCAGCAGCGAACAACAGGGATATAATTCACCCCTCCACTTT. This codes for CASSEQQGYNSPLHF.